The 13 T cell receptor beta chains reported below all come from one sample, sequenced in a study of cytomegalovirus exposure and HLA in healthy donors (dated by TCRdb to the late 2010s). Library preparation was by the immunoSEQ multiplex PCR assay. Sourced from immuneACCESS, this table was stored by TCRdb with only in-frame sequences that have V and J called. A share of the clones is absent; for the studies checked, an unresolved V gene accounts for under half, and the remainder has no known explanation. The sample includes approximately 220,000 clones, with around nine tenths observed a single time. 2.6% of the sample is in the top ten clones. The sample taken for sequencing was PBMCs. These receptors were obtained from a man aged 18-30 years in good health and CMV-seronegative.

The chain couples TRBV4-3 to TRBJ1-2; 8 nucleotides line up with TRBD1. This CDR3 has 17 residues. V dropped 3 bases and J dropped 3; count of bases not matched to a gene: 12. The germline gives CDR1 LGHNA, CDR2 YSLEER. The CDR3 here is CASSQGRTGSDHYGYTF. As DNA, the CDR3 is TGCGCCAGCAGCCAGGGTAGGACAGGGTCGGATCACTATGGCTACACCTTC.

This clone is a singleton in its sample. This sequence joins TRBV5-4 and TRBJ2-6; TRBD1 matches 8 bases. This CDR3 has 19 residues. With 0 bases clipped from V and 0 bases from J, the junction kept 8 bases outside the gene matches. CDR1 SGHNT and CDR2 YYREEE come from the germline V gene (reference sequence). The CDR3 is CASSLAGGIPSSGANVLTF. The CDR3 DNA sequence: TGTGCCAGCAGCTTGGCAGGGGGCATTCCCAGCTCTGGGGCCAACGTCCTGACTTTC.

The chain carries TRBV7-3 and TRBJ2-3; D is undetermined. The CDR3 sequence is 14 residues long. Trimming left V 5 bases short and J 5 bases short, with 14 bases between. Germline CDR1 is SGHTA and CDR2 is FQGTGA. The CDR3 nucleotides are TGTGCCAGCAGCCCCAATCTAGTTCAAGATACGCAGTATTTT. It translates to CASSPNLVQDTQYF.

The CDR3 DNA reads as TGCGCCAGCAGCCAACCTAGCGGGGGGGCCAGTGAGCAGTTCTTC. Its protein product is CASSQPSGGASEQFF. This rearrangement joins TRBV4-1 to TRBJ2-1, with 12 bases identical to TRBD2. This CDR3 has 15 residues. Trimming at V came to 2 bases and at J to 9 bases, leaving 5 bases not matched to a gene. Looked up from germline, CDR1 is MGHRA and CDR2 is YSYEKL.

The rearrangement links TRBV9 to TRBJ1-6; D possibly corresponds to TRBD1 (6 bases). Looked up from germline, CDR1 is SGDLS and CDR2 is YYNGEE. The CDR3 sequence is 14 residues long. V lost 2 bases and J lost 10, with 13 bases in between. CDR3 residues: CASSVTTGRSPLHF. CDR3 bases: TGTGCCAGCAGCGTCACGACAGGTCGGTCACCCCTCCACTTT.

As to this clone: Compared with germline, one end of the junction differs, possibly owing to a read error. This CDR3 is CASTLGAGVDYGYTF. CDR3 coding DNA: TGCGCCAGCACCTTGGGCGCAGGGGTAGACTATGGCTACACCTTC. This rearrangement joins TRBV5-1 to TRBJ1-2, with D maybe TRBD1 (6 bases). The CDR3 runs 15 residues. Germline assignment: CDR1 SGHRS and CDR2 YFSETQ.

V usage is TRBV28 and J usage is TRBJ2-7; 9 bases are a match to TRBD2. The CDR3 runs 15 residues. V trimming: 4 bases; J trimming: 0 bases; junction bases outside the gene matches: 4. CDR1 MDHEN and CDR2 SYDVKM come from the germline V gene. The CDR3 is CASSSISGSSYEQYF. In DNA, the CDR3 is TGTGCCAGCAGTTCCATTAGCGGGAGCTCCTACGAGCAGTACTTC.

The chain links TRBV6-5 to TRBJ1-6; maybe TRBD1 (6 bases). Trimming pared 2 bases from V and 8 bases from J, leaving 13 bases between. Germline CDR1 and CDR2: MNHEY and SVGAGI. The CDR3 is made up of 15 amino acids. CDR3 in DNA: TGTGCCAGCAGTTACGGGGGCTCTGGATATTCACCCCTCCACTTT. As protein: CASSYGGSGYSPLHF.

The rearrangement links TRBV9 to TRBJ2-7; TRBD1 aligns across 8 bases. CDR1 is SGDLS and CDR2 is YYNGEE in the germline V gene. This CDR3 comprises 16 residues. The junction had 11 bases not matched to a gene; V was cut back by 4 bases and J by 2 bases. The CDR3 spells CASSPQTGAATYEQYF. For the CDR3, the DNA is TGTGCCAGCAGCCCGCAGACAGGGGCCGCCACCTACGAGCAGTACTTC.

The chain is built from TRBV5-4 and TRBJ2-7; D remains unclear. Trimming took 2 bases from V and 7 from J, leaving 13 bases between them. This CDR3 contains 13 residues. From germline, CDR1 is SGHNT and CDR2 YYREEE (reference sequence). The CDR3 loop is CASSFDTQSEQYF. As DNA, the CDR3 is TGTGCCAGCAGCTTTGACACTCAATCAGAGCAGTACTTC.

The chain employs TRBV15 and TRBJ2-1; D possibly corresponds to TRBD2 (7 bases). V dropped 7 bases and J dropped 2 bases, with 15 bases sitting between them. The CDR3 is 15 residues long. The germline CDR1 and CDR2 sequences are LNHNV and YYDKDF (reference sequence). Here the CDR3 reads CATTLEGGAYNEQFF. For the CDR3, the DNA is TGTGCCACCACCCTCGAGGGGGGGGCCTACAATGAGCAGTTCTTC. The entire variable domain, with the rest obtained from reference TRBV15 and TRBJ2-1, is as follows: DAMVIQNPRYQVTQFGKPVTLSCSQTLNHNVMYWYQQKSSQAPKLLFHYYDKDFNNEADTPDNFQSRRPNTSFCFLDIRSPGLGDTAMYLCATTLEGGAYNEQFFGPGTRLTVL.

The CDR3 here is CASSLGLRARYTEAFF. The CDR3 DNA sequence: TGTGCCAGCAGCTTAGGTCTCAGGGCTAGGTACACTGAAGCTTTCTTT. The chain links TRBV7-2 to TRBJ1-1; possible D gene TRBD1, 5 bases. Trimming left V 1 base short and J 3 bases short, with 15 bases between. The CDR3 spans 16 residues. Germline CDR1 and CDR2: SGHTA and FQGNSA.

The V call is TRBV29-1, the J call TRBJ2-7; D is uncertain. The V end lost 5 bases, the J end lost 4 bases, and 9 bases lay between the germline ends. CDR1 and CDR2 (germline): SQVTM, ANQGSEA. The CDR3 runs to 11 residues. The DNA for the CDR3 is TGCAGCGTTATAACAGAATACGAGCAGTACTTC. This gives the protein CSVITEYEQYF.